One and the same sample provided the 23 T cell receptor beta chains below, sequenced in a study of blood T cell repertoires in COVID-19. Profiled with immunoSEQ multiplex PCR; TCRdb holds only in-frame clones, not every one. This table holds 250,000 to 350,000 clones, more than 65% found once. The sequencing sample was made of peripheral blood. All receptors come from a person between 65 and 79 years old with COVID-19, enrolled during active disease.

The V call is TRBV4-3, the J call TRBJ2-3, with D possibly being TRBD2 (6 bases). V was cut by 0 bases and J by 3 bases, with 13 bases left in between. The length of the CDR3 is 16 residues. Germline CDR1 is LGHNA and CDR2 is YSLEER. CDR3 coding DNA: TGCGCCAGCAGCCAAGATATTGGGAGGCCGACAGATACGCAGTATTTT. Its protein product is CASSQDIGRPTDTQYF.

The rearrangement joins TRBV28 to TRBJ2-7, with 14 positions matching TRBD2. Germline CDR1 and CDR2: MDHEN and SYDVKM. Germline trimming cut 3 bases from V and 2 bases from J; bases unmatched to any gene: 12. CDR3 length equals 19 residues. The CDR3 loop reads CASSFLFTGLAGGTYEQYF. For the CDR3, the DNA is TGTGCCAGCAGTTTCCTGTTCACTGGACTAGCGGGAGGAACCTACGAGCAGTACTTC.

The V call is TRBV6-2 or TRBV6-3, the J call TRBJ1-2; TRBD1 might be the D (6 bases). The germline CDR1 and CDR2 sequences are MNHEY and SVGEGT. The CDR3 extends over 14 amino acids. The V gene lost 5 bases and the J gene lost 2 bases, with 12 bases spanning the gap. This chain's CDR3 is CASSTGTRNYGYTF. CDR3 nucleotides: TGTGCCAGCAGTACCGGGACAAGAAACTATGGCTACACCTTC.

The chain combines TRBV4-1 with TRBJ1-1; 9 positions agree with TRBD1. Germline V gene data show CDR1 as MGHRA and CDR2 as YSYEKL. Germline trimming cut 1 base from V and 4 bases from J; bases unmatched to any gene: 1. This CDR3 has 14 amino acids. The CDR3 is CASSQGDRVTEAFF. The CDR3 coding sequence is TGCGCCAGCAGCCAAGGGGACAGGGTCACTGAAGCTTTCTTT.

The genes are TRBV5-1 and TRBJ2-5, with D uncertain. Deletions cut 7 bases from V and 5 bases from J, with 15 bases between. Germline-derived CDR1 and CDR2 are SGHRS and YFSETQ. This CDR3 is 13 amino acids long. CDR3 loop: CASLGSNMETQYF. CDR3 DNA sequence: TGCGCCAGCCTAGGTTCGAATATGGAGACCCAGTACTTC.

The rearrangement uses TRBV10-3 and TRBJ1-2, with 8 bases aligning to TRBD1. This CDR3 is built from 17 residues. CDR1 and CDR2 (germline): ENHRY, SYGVKD. Trimming took 3 bases from V and 2 from J; bases not matched to a gene: 11. The CDR3 DNA reads TGTGCCATCAGTGACGTCAGACAGGGGATCACCAACTATGGCTACACCTTC. Translating it yields CAISDVRQGITNYGYTF.

The rearrangement uses TRBV7-9 and TRBJ1-3; D remains ambiguous. Per the germline V gene, CDR1 is SEHNR and CDR2 is FQNEAQ (reference sequence). The CDR3 extends over 12 amino acids. Between the trimmed V and J ends, which lost 2 bases and 4 bases, there was a span of 3 bases. The CDR3 sequence is CASSLIGNTIYF. The CDR3 nucleotides are TGTGCCAGCAGCTTAATAGGAAACACCATATATTTT.

The chain is built from TRBV18 and TRBJ1-3, with a tentative D call TRBD1 (6 bases). The germline CDR1 and CDR2 sequences are KGHSH and LQKENI. Trimming cost V 0 bases and J 0 bases, with 12 bases left between them. The CDR3 spans 17 residues. CDR3 nucleotide sequence: TGTGCCAGCTCACCACCGCTCAGGGGAGACTCTGGAAACACCATATATTTT. Its translation: CASSPPLRGDSGNTIYF.

The chain combines TRBV7-2 with TRBJ1-5; D possibly corresponds to TRBD1 (5 bases). The CDR3 covers 14 residues. Trimming removed 3 bases from V and 7 bases from J, with 13 bases in between. The germline V gene has CDR1 SGHTA and CDR2 FQGNSA. The CDR3 loop is CASSLGGASQPQHF. CDR3 DNA: TGTGCCAGCAGCTTGGGTGGGGCGTCCCAGCCCCAGCATTTT.

The CDR3 reads CASSQEGGAYQPQHF. The CDR3 bases are TGCGCCAGCAGCCAAGAAGGGGGCGCGTATCAGCCCCAGCATTTT. J is TRBJ1-5 and V is TRBV4-1; 7 nucleotides align to TRBD1. CDR1 and CDR2 from the germline V gene are MGHRA and YSYEKL. Losses at the gene ends were 0 bases for V and 5 bases for J; bases not matched to a gene: 4. The length of the CDR3 is 15 residues.

The table lists this clone with a count of one. This chain uses TRBV7-2 with TRBJ2-1, with no clear D. The CDR3 runs to 10 residues. V was pared by 3 bases and J by 10 bases, with 4 bases between. The germline CDR1 and CDR2 sequences are SGHTA and FQGNSA. The CDR3 DNA reads as TGTGCCAGCAGCTTCGGGGAGCAGTTCTTC. Protein: CASSFGEQFF.

The chain joins TRBV7-9 to TRBJ1-1; TRBD1 agrees at 8 bases. The germline V gene has CDR1 SEHNR and CDR2 FQNEAQ (reference sequence). The CDR3 has 16 residues. V lost 5 bases, J lost 0 bases, and 8 bases stayed unmatched. The DNA for the CDR3 is TGTGCCAGCAGCAGACAGGGGCGGGGGATGAACACTGAAGCTTTCTTT. Protein product: CASSRQGRGMNTEAFF.

This chain joins TRBV12-3 or TRBV12-4 and TRBJ2-7; 8 bases are a match to TRBD1. CDR3 length: 13 amino acids. V lost 5 bases and J lost 3; bases outside the gene matches: 3. DNA of the CDR3: TGTGCCAGCAGTCCGACAGGGGACTACGAGCAGTACTTC. This codes for CASSPTGDYEQYF.

The chain has TRBV18 and TRBJ2-5; 11 bases are a match to TRBD1. CDR1 and CDR2 from the germline V gene are KGHSH and LQKENI. This CDR3 has 16 amino acids. J was trimmed by 4 bases and V by 4 bases; bases with no gene match: 8. As DNA, the CDR3 is TGTGCCAGCTCACTCGGACAGGGGGCGTTTATAGAGACCCAGTACTTC. Protein sequence: CASSLGQGAFIETQYF.

This chain links TRBV5-1 with TRBJ2-5; 8 nucleotides line up with TRBD2. The ends lost 1 base at V and 10 bases at J; junction bases unmatched: 6. Germline lookup yields CDR1 SGHRS and CDR2 YFSETQ. This CDR3 region has 13 residues. The CDR3 DNA reads TGCGCCAGCAGCTTGCCCAGCGGGGGCTACCAGTACTTC. The encoded protein is CASSLPSGGYQYF.

In DNA, the CDR3 is TGTGCCAGCAGCCCAATACAGGGGGCTGAAGCTTTCTTT. It encodes CASSPIQGAEAFF. This chain joins TRBV5-4 and TRBJ1-1, with TRBD1 matching 8 bases. The CDR3 length is 13 residues. Germline values: CDR1 SGHNT, CDR2 YYREEE (reference sequence). The J segment lost 6 bases and the V segment lost 4 bases, leaving 5 bases of the junction unmatched.

This chain links TRBV14 with TRBJ1-6; no firm D call. Per germline, CDR1 SGHDN and CDR2 FVKESK. The V end was cut by 6 bases, the J end by 5 bases, with 14 bases between. The CDR3 runs to 15 residues. In DNA, the CDR3 is TGTGCCAGCAGGCCCCAAGTGGCGGATAATTCACCCCTCCACTTT. Translated: CASRPQVADNSPLHF.

This chain links TRBV18 with TRBJ1-2; a weak D match, TRBD1 (6 bases). The V gene's germline CDR1 is KGHSH and CDR2 LQKENI. The CDR3 has 15 amino acids. V was clipped by 5 bases and J by 0 bases, with 13 bases between them. CDR3 nucleotides: TGTGCCAGCTCAAACGACAGGAACGCTAACTATGGCTACACCTTC. Protein: CASSNDRNANYGYTF. The full variable domain, in which reference TRBV18 and TRBJ1-2 provide the parts outside the CDR3, is NAGVMQNPRHLVRRRGQEARLRCSPMKGHSHVYWYRQLPEEGLKFMVYLQKENIIDESGMPKERFSAEFPKEGPSILRIQQVVRGDSAAYFCASSNDRNANYGYTFGSGTRLTVV.

This clone has only one observation. The chain is built from TRBV12-3 or TRBV12-4 and TRBJ1-4; 7 nucleotides match TRBD1. V was clipped by 7 bases and J by 8 bases; unmatched bases: 7. The CDR3 length is 13 residues. CDR3 coding DNA: TGTGCCAGCAACTCCATACAGGGGGAAAAACTGTTTTTT. It is translated as CASNSIQGEKLFF.

The chain employs TRBV10-2 and TRBJ2-7, with D possibly matching TRBD1 (5 bases). Per the germline V gene, CDR1 is WSHSY and CDR2 is SAAADI. The V end lost 0 bases, the J end lost 0 bases, and 12 bases lay between the germline ends. This CDR3 has 16 residues. In nucleotides, the CDR3 is TGCGCCAGCAGTGAGTCGAAGCGACAGAGCTCCTACGAGCAGTACTTC. Residues: CASSESKRQSSYEQYF.

The genes are TRBV7-3 and TRBJ2-1; 10 nucleotides agree with TRBD2. V gave up 3 bases and J gave up 4 bases; unmatched junction bases: 12. The CDR3 runs to 18 residues. Per the germline V gene, CDR1 is SGHTA and CDR2 is FQGTGA. The CDR3 loop reads CASSFPGTSDLVYNEQFF. In nucleotides, the CDR3 is TGTGCCAGCAGCTTCCCCGGGACTAGCGATTTAGTTTACAATGAGCAGTTCTTC. The variable domain in full, with the rest retrieved from reference TRBV7-3 and TRBJ2-1, is GAGVSQTPSNKVTEKGKYVELRCDPISGHTALYWYRQSLGQGPEFLIYFQGTGAADDSGLPNDRFFAVRPEGSVSTLKIQRTERGDSAVYLCASSFPGTSDLVYNEQFFGPGTRLTVL.

The chain joins TRBV2 to TRBJ2-1, with 11 bases aligning to TRBD2. Unmatched junction bases numbered 10, after V lost 4 bases and J lost 8 bases. Germline-derived CDR1 and CDR2 are SNHLY and FYNNEI. There are 16 residues in the CDR3. CDR3 sequence (DNA): TGTGCCAGCAGTGTATTTACTAGCGGGAGTGGAGATGAGCAGTTCTTC. The encoded protein is CASSVFTSGSGDEQFF. The entire variable domain, with the rest obtained from reference TRBV2 and TRBJ2-1, is as follows: EPEVTQTPSHQVTQMGQEVILRCVPISNHLYFYWYRQILGQKVEFLVSFYNNEISEKSEIFDDQFSVERPDGSNFTLKIRSTKLEDSAMYFCASSVFTSGSGDEQFFGPGTRLTVL.

V is TRBV7-2 and J is TRBJ2-1; 13 bases align to TRBD2. Looked up from germline, CDR1 is SGHTA and CDR2 is FQGNSA. The CDR3 is made up of 18 amino acids. V gave up 5 bases and J gave up 8 bases; unmatched junction bases: 15. The CDR3 DNA reads TGTGCCAGCAGCATCCCCACTAGCGGGAGGGCCTTGATTCATGAGCAGTTCTTC. It specifies CASSIPTSGRALIHEQFF.